In its sample, the clone carrying this T cell receptor (beta chain) was seen many times. Its target is not known. The data derive from a study of T cells in Graves' hyperthyroidism and ophthalmopathy. About the study: Blood was drawn when the patient was first diagnosed and still untreated. Notes on the study in general: Most clonotypes that expanded in the thyroid above 0.001 also showed up in blood.

CDR3 length: 15 residues. The trim removed 6 bases at V and 4 bases at J, leaving 9 bases unmatched. CDR1 is MDHEN, CDR2 SYDVKM, per germline. Amplification of TCR beta CDR3 regions used RNA as the template. Carried out on the TCR CDR3, a first-round RT-PCR used the HTBI primer set. One entry per CDR3 protein results from TCRdb running MiXCR on the multiplex PCR reads. The repertoire holds some 210,000 distinct CDR3 sequences, with under 20% as singletons. The chain couples TRBV28 to TRBJ1-2, with 9 bases lining up with TRBD1. This TCR was sampled from a man between 45 and 60 years old with Graves' hyperthyroidism. Sequencing used blood. Here the CDR3 DNA reads TGTGCCAGCAGCGGTACAGGGGGCACCCCCTATGGCTACACCTTC. It is translated as CASSGTGGTPYGYTF.